This is a list of T cell receptor beta chains from one sample in a study of blood T cell repertoires in COVID-19. Assay: immunoSEQ multiplex PCR; the TCRdb copy retains only in-frame clones and omits some. The sample lists 140,000 or so clones, approximately 80% occurring once. Sequences were obtained from PBMCs or T cells enriched from blood (not recorded which). The receptors shown here come from a young woman who had been exposed to COVID-19. The CDR3 runs from the conserved cysteine through the conserved F or W. A D gene is named only where the DNA matches it firmly. Clone size is not always given. Where it is, it says once, few, many or a class for expanded clones.

J gene: TRBJ1-2; V gene: TRBV27; D gene: .; clone size: once; CDR3 DNA: TGTGCCAGCAGCCCAGGTGCAGTTAACTATGGCTACACCTTC; CDR3 protein: CASSPGAVNYGYTF
J gene: TRBJ2-1; V gene: TRBV5-1; D gene: .; clone size: .; CDR3 DNA: TGCGCCAGCAGCTACGGTATCCTAATTTACAATGAGCAGTTCTTC; CDR3 protein: CASSYGILIYNEQFF
J gene: TRBJ2-1; V gene: TRBV3-1/TRBV3-2; D gene: TRBD2; clone size: .; CDR3 DNA: TGTGCCAGCAGCCAAAGCGGGAGGTTCGAAAATGAGCAGTTCTTC; CDR3 protein: CASSQSGRFENEQFF
J gene: TRBJ1-2; V gene: TRBV10-2; D gene: TRBD1; clone size: .; CDR3 DNA: TGCGCCACCGACAGGGGGAACTATGGCTACACCTTC; CDR3 protein: CATDRGNYGYTF
J gene: TRBJ1-6; V gene: TRBV7-9; D gene: .; clone size: few; CDR3 DNA: TGTGCCAGCAGCTTAGCTGGACACGACTATAATTCACCCCTCCACTTT; CDR3 protein: CASSLAGHDYNSPLHF
J gene: TRBJ2-1; V gene: TRBV28; D gene: TRBD2; clone size: .; CDR3 DNA: TGTGCCAGCAGCGAAGGGTCGGCTAGCGGCGATGAGCAGTTCTTC; CDR3 protein: CASSEGSASGDEQFF
J gene: TRBJ2-1; V gene: TRBV5-1; D gene: TRBD2; clone size: many; CDR3 DNA: TGCGCCAGCAGCAAGATAACTAGCGGGAGGATGGATGAGCAGTTCTTC; CDR3 protein: CASSKITSGRMDEQFF
J gene: TRBJ2-7; V gene: TRBV27; D gene: .; clone size: .; CDR3 DNA: TGTGCCAGCAGTTTCAGGTCAAACACCTACGAGCAGTACTTC; CDR3 protein: CASSFRSNTYEQYF
J gene: TRBJ1-2; V gene: TRBV6-5; D gene: .; clone size: .; CDR3 DNA: TGTGCCAGCAGTTACGCACGATACTCGCAATATGGCTACACCTTC; CDR3 protein: CASSYARYSQYGYTF
J gene: TRBJ1-5; V gene: TRBV28; D gene: TRBD1; clone size: .; CDR3 DNA: TGTGCCAGCAGCCTTACAGGGGCAAGGAATCAGCCCCAGCATTTT; CDR3 protein: CASSLTGARNQPQHF